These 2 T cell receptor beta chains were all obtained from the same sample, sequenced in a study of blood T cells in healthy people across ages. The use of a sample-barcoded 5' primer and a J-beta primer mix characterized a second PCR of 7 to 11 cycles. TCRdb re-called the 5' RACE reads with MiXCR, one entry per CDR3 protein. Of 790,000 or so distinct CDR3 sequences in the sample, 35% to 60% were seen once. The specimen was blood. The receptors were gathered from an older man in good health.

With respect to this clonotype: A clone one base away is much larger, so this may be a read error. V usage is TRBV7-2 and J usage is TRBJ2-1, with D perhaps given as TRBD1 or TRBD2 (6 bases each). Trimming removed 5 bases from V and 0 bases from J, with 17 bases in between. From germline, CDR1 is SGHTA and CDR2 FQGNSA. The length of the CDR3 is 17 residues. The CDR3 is CASSERGARFSYNEQFF. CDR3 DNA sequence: TGTGCCAGCAGCGAGAGGGGGGCACGCTTCTCCTACAATGAGCAGTTCTTC.

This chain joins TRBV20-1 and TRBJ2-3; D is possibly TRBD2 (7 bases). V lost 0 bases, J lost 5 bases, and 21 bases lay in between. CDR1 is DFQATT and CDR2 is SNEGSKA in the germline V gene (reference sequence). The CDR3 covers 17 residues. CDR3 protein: CSAREVGGLGIRDTQYF. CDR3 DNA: TGCAGTGCTAGAGAGGTGGGGGGGCTGGGGATTAGAGATACGCAGTATTTT.